These 29 T cell receptor beta chains share one sample of origin, sequenced in a study of intratumoral heterogeneity in liver cancer. Sequencing was performed with immunoSEQ multiplex PCR; in TCRdb, only in-frame clones are kept and a portion is missing. The sample carries just over 20,000 clones, roughly 66% recorded once. Here the sequenced sample was tumor-adjacent normal tissue, taken before any cancer treatment. The receptors were gathered from a woman aged 65 to 85 with hepatocellular carcinoma.

The chain carries TRBV21-1 and TRBJ2-7; TRBD1, as called in the table, went unchecked against the DNA. TRBV21-1 is a listed pseudogene. The CDR3 length is 17 residues. The CDR3 DNA reads as TGTGCCAGCAGGACTAATCGAACGGGACAGGACAGCTACGAGCAGTACTTC. Translation: CASRTNRTGQDSYEQYF.

In DNA form, the CDR3 reads TGTGCCAGCAGACCTTCCGGGACTACCACCGGGGAGCTGTTTTTT. It yields the protein CASRPSGTTTGELFF. The chain has TRBV6-2 or TRBV6-3 and TRBJ2-2; 7 bases map to TRBD2. CDR3 length: 15 residues. V lost 6 bases, J lost 4 bases, and 8 bases stayed unmatched. Per germline, CDR1 MNHEY and CDR2 SVGEGT.

This chain joins TRBV29-1 and TRBJ2-5, with a tentative D call TRBD1 (5 bases). Trimming removed 1 base at V and 4 bases at J, with 16 bases between. The germline gives CDR1 SQVTM, CDR2 ANQGSEA. This CDR3 is 15 amino acids long. The CDR3 nucleotides are TGCAGCGTTGAAGTTTTTGACAGCCCCTCAGAGACCCAGTACTTC. Translated: CSVEVFDSPSETQYF.

This chain joins TRBV19 and TRBJ2-1, with 8 bases identical to TRBD2. Unmatched junction bases numbered 10, after V lost 5 bases and J lost 7 bases. Germline CDR1 is LNHDA and CDR2 is SQIVND (reference sequence). CDR3 length: 15 amino acids. In DNA, the CDR3 is TGTGCCAGTAGTTTGCGGGAGGAGGTTTTGAATGAGCAGTTCTTC. It translates to CASSLREEVLNEQFF.

This chain links TRBV6-4 with TRBJ2-1; D unclear. CDR1 is MRHNA, CDR2 SNTAGT, per germline. The CDR3 is 13 residues long. Trimming took 4 bases from V and 12 from J, leaving 16 bases between them. The chain's CDR3 is CASSGPSGSAQFF. DNA of the CDR3: TGTGCCAGCAGTGGCCCAAGTGGTAGTGCGCAGTTCTTC.

The rearrangement joins TRBV11-1 to TRBJ2-1; D gene unclear. Germline assignment: CDR1 SGHAT and CDR2 FQDESV (reference sequence). V dropped 3 bases and J dropped 10 bases, with 16 bases sitting between them. The CDR3 is made up of 14 amino acids. The DNA of the CDR3 is TGTGCCAGCAGCTTCGTCGGTCTCGACTCCGAGCAGTTCTTC. This sequence encodes CASSFVGLDSEQFF.

The chain combines TRBV29-1 with TRBJ2-7, with a weak D call TRBD2 (6 bases). V lost 3 bases and J 5 bases, leaving 8 bases between the germline ends. This CDR3 region has 11 residues. CDR1 is SQVTM, CDR2 ANQGSEA, per germline. The CDR3 protein is CSVEGGDEQYF. The CDR3 bases are TGCAGCGTTGAGGGAGGAGACGAGCAGTACTTC.

The chain carries TRBV7-3 and TRBJ2-2; D is unresolved. The V gene's germline CDR1 is SGHTA and CDR2 FQGTGA. The CDR3 is made up of 16 amino acids. The ends were cut back, 5 bases at V and 2 bases at J, with 15 bases in the middle. The CDR3 is CASSPLRVLNTGELFF. The DNA of the CDR3 is TGTGCCAGCAGCCCACTCCGGGTCCTAAACACCGGGGAGCTGTTTTTT.

The table lists this clone with a count of one. J is TRBJ1-5 and V is TRBV19, with D perhaps matching TRBD1 (6 bases). Trimming removed 3 bases at V and 5 bases at J, with 11 bases between. Germline loops: CDR1 LNHDA, CDR2 SQIVND (reference sequence). The CDR3 sequence is 14 residues long. CDR3 in DNA: TGTGCCAGTAGTATCTCAGGGGTCCATCAGCCCCAGCATTTT. The encoded protein is CASSISGVHQPQHF. Variable domain in full (rest from reference TRBV19 and TRBJ1-5): DGGITQSPKYLFRKEGQNVTLSCEQNLNHDAMYWYRQDPGQGLRLIYYSQIVNDFQKGDIAEGYSVSREKKESFPLTVTSAQKNPTAFYLCASSISGVHQPQHFGDGTRLSIL.

The chain recombines TRBV5-1 with TRBJ2-1, with a weak D call TRBD2 (5 bases). The CDR3 is made up of 12 amino acids. V was cut by 7 bases and J by 7 bases, with 12 bases left in between. CDR1 is SGHRS and CDR2 is YFSETQ in the germline V gene. CDR3 sequence reads: CASAEGLNEQFF. Written as DNA, the CDR3 is TGCGCCAGCGCCGAGGGCCTGAATGAGCAGTTCTTC.

The chain carries TRBV30 and TRBJ2-7; D unresolved. CDR1 is GTSNPN, CDR2 SVGIG, per germline (reference sequence). Trimming took 1 base from V and 1 from J, leaving 8 bases between them. The CDR3 extends over 13 amino acids. The CDR3: CAWSAGLSYEQYF. The CDR3 nucleotides read TGTGCCTGGAGTGCAGGCTTGTCCTACGAGCAGTACTTC.

The J gene is TRBJ2-4, the V gene TRBV19; 7 bases fit TRBD1. CDR3 length equals 14 residues. The ends lost 5 bases at V and 8 bases at J; junction bases unmatched: 9. Germline V gene data show CDR1 as LNHDA and CDR2 as SQIVND (reference sequence). CDR3 loop: CASSAPTGADIQYF. The CDR3 nucleotides are TGTGCCAGTAGTGCCCCTACAGGGGCGGACATTCAGTACTTC.

The table lists this clone with a count of one. This chain uses TRBV18 with TRBJ1-5; 9 bases match TRBD1. V was pared by 4 bases and J by 4 bases, with 5 bases of the junction left unmatched. CDR3 length: 15 amino acids. The germline V gene encodes CDR1 KGHSH and CDR2 LQKENI. CDR3 amino acids: CASSHDRGVNQPQHF. The CDR3 nucleotides read TGTGCCAGCTCACATGACAGGGGGGTTAATCAGCCCCAGCATTTT.

The chain carries TRBV7-6 and TRBJ2-7, with 8 positions matching TRBD1. V was clipped by 5 bases and J by 2 bases; unmatched bases: 8. CDR1 and CDR2 from the germline V gene are SGHVS and FNYEAQ. The CDR3 covers 15 residues. In DNA form, the CDR3 reads TGTGCCAGCAGCCGAGACAGGGGAGGTCCCTACGAGCAGTACTTC. Its translation is CASSRDRGGPYEQYF.

This clone came up a few times. The chain couples TRBV5-6 to TRBJ2-1; D is possibly TRBD1 or TRBD2 (5 bases each). Trimming left V 5 bases short and J 10 bases short, with 19 bases between. The CDR3 is made up of 14 amino acids. Germline V lookup: CDR1 SGHDT, CDR2 YYEEEE. For the CDR3, the DNA is TGTGCCAGCAGTGCCGGGACCCCGATTCGAGAGCAGTTCTTC. Protein: CASSAGTPIREQFF.

This clone was seen once. This chain uses TRBV5-1 with TRBJ1-2; 10 positions match TRBD1. Germline V gene sequence: CDR1 SGHRS, CDR2 YFSETQ. The ends lost 3 bases at V and 5 bases at J; junction bases unmatched: 1. The CDR3 runs 13 residues. CDR3 sequence: CASSSDRGYGYTF. The CDR3 nucleotides read TGCGCCAGCAGCTCGGACAGGGGGTATGGCTACACCTTC.

This rearrangement joins TRBV3-1 (or the pseudogene TRBV3-2) to TRBJ1-1; D gene unclear. V lost 2 bases, J lost 1 base, and 5 bases lay in between. Germline CDR1 and CDR2: LGHDT and YNNKEL (reference sequence). This CDR3 spans 13 amino acids. The CDR3 DNA is TGTGCCAGCAGCCAATGGGGGAACACTGAAGCTTTCTTT. Protein sequence: CASSQWGNTEAFF.

In its sample, this clone was seen once. V is TRBV25-1 and J is TRBJ2-6; TRBD1 matches 9 bases. The germline CDR1 and CDR2 sequences are MGHDK and SYGVNS. V shed 3 bases and J 2 bases; nucleotides not matched to a gene: 8. The CDR3 covers 18 residues. The CDR3 DNA is TGTGCCAGCAGTGACCCCGTACAGGGGGCAGCTGGGGCCAACGTCCTGACTTTC. This encodes CASSDPVQGAAGANVLTF. Full variable domain (rest looked up from reference TRBV25-1 and TRBJ2-6): EADIYQTPRYLVIGTGKKITLECSQTMGHDKMYWYQQDPGMELHLIHYSYGVNSTEKGDLSSESTVSRIRTEHFPLTLESARPSHTSQYLCASSDPVQGAAGANVLTFGAGSRLTVL.

The gene calls are TRBV6-1 and TRBJ2-1, with 14 nucleotides matching TRBD2. Trimming took 3 bases from V and 6 from J; bases not matched to a gene: 4. The CDR3 length is 16 residues. Germline V CDR1 and CDR2: MNHNS, SASEGT. The CDR3 here is CASSDGLAGGFNEQFF. As DNA, the CDR3 is TGTGCCAGCAGTGATGGACTAGCGGGAGGTTTCAATGAGCAGTTCTTC.

V is TRBV27 and J is TRBJ2-1; the D is unclear. Per germline, CDR1 MNHEY and CDR2 SMNVEV (reference sequence). V was clipped by 4 bases and J by 6 bases, with 10 bases between them. The CDR3 contains 13 residues. CDR3 sequence: CASSSLTRNEQFF. For the CDR3, the DNA is TGTGCCAGCAGTTCACTCACCCGCAATGAGCAGTTCTTC.

The V gene is TRBV9, the J gene TRBJ2-1, with no clear D. Trimming took 2 bases from V and 10 from J, leaving 16 bases between them. This CDR3 spans 14 amino acids. CDR1 is SGDLS, CDR2 YYNGEE, per germline. The CDR3 DNA reads as TGTGCCAGCAGCGTCCGGCTAGTTATCACGGAGCAGTTCTTC. As protein: CASSVRLVITEQFF. Full variable domain (rest looked up from reference TRBV9 and TRBJ2-1): DSGVTQTPKHLITATGQRVTLRCSPRSGDLSVYWYQQSLDQGLQFLIQYYNGEERAKGNILERFSAQQFPDLHSELNLSSLELGDSALYFCASSVRLVITEQFFGPGTRLTVL.

The rearrangement links TRBV10-3 to TRBJ1-2, with a possible D match to TRBD1 (6 bases). Germline V gene lookup returns CDR1 ENHRY and CDR2 SYGVKD. The CDR3 has 15 residues. V lost 0 bases to trimming and J lost 5 bases, with 13 bases between them. The CDR3: CAISESQGQAYGYTF. DNA for the CDR3: TGTGCCATCAGTGAGTCCCAGGGACAAGCATATGGCTACACCTTC.

The CDR3 nucleotides are TGTGCCAGCAGTTTGGAAGCAAACTATGGCTACACCTTC. This codes for CASSLEANYGYTF. The chain employs TRBV6-5 and TRBJ1-2; no definite D call. The CDR3 is 13 amino acids. With 4 bases removed from V and 2 bases from J, the gap between germline ends came to 8 bases. Germline CDR1 and CDR2: MNHEY and SVGAGI.

This clone has just a few counts. The rearrangement links TRBV25-1 to TRBJ2-3; possibly TRBD2 for D (6 bases). The CDR3 runs to 16 residues. The germline V gene has CDR1 MGHDK and CDR2 SYGVNS. V was shortened by 5 bases and J by 5 bases, with 20 bases between the two germline ends. The CDR3 coding sequence is TGTGCCAGCAGTCCTAACGTGGGACTCGGTCGAGATACGCAGTATTTT. This codes for CASSPNVGLGRDTQYF.

V usage is TRBV4-2 and J usage is TRBJ2-7, with 8 bases fitting TRBD2. CDR3 length: 16 residues. Germline lookup yields CDR1 LGHNA and CDR2 YNFKEQ. J gave up 0 bases and V 2 bases, and 6 bases lay outside the gene matches. CDR3 nucleotide sequence: TGTGCCAGCAGCCAATACACTAGCGGAGACTCCTACGAGCAGTACTTC. Translated: CASSQYTSGDSYEQYF.

This chain connects TRBV19 to TRBJ1-5, with D possibly matching TRBD1 (5 bases). The CDR3 is made up of 14 amino acids. V lost 3 bases and J lost 4, with 10 bases in between. The V gene's germline CDR1 is LNHDA and CDR2 SQIVND (reference sequence). CDR3 sequence reads: CASSIQGPNQPQHF. The CDR3 nucleotides are TGTGCCAGTAGTATCCAGGGCCCGAATCAGCCCCAGCATTTT.

The chain recombines TRBV29-1 with TRBJ1-2, with TRBD1 matching 7 bases. V shed 4 bases, J shed 8 bases, and the junction held 7 bases outside the gene matches. CDR1 and CDR2 from the germline V gene are SQVTM and ANQGSEA. There are 12 residues in the CDR3. CDR3 sequence (DNA): TGCAGCGTTGGTCGACAGGGTGAGGGCTACACCTTC. Translating gives CSVGRQGEGYTF.

This clone was counted a few times. The chain joins TRBV19 to TRBJ1-4, with a tentative D call TRBD1 (6 bases). CDR1 is LNHDA and CDR2 is SQIVND in the germline V gene (reference sequence). The CDR3 contains 16 residues. Trimming left V 6 bases short and J 2 bases short, with 16 bases between. CDR3 in DNA: TGTGCCAGTAGACGCAATACAGGGACTACTAATGAAAAACTGTTTTTT. Protein: CASRRNTGTTNEKLFF.

This chain uses TRBV5-4 with TRBJ2-2; either TRBD1 or TRBD2 may supply D (5 bases each). CDR3 length equals 15 residues. Trimming stripped 0 bases from V and 2 bases from J, with 8 bases between. CDR1 and CDR2 from the germline V gene are SGHNT and YYREEE (reference sequence). The chain's CDR3 is CASSLEGRNTGELFF. CDR3 in DNA: TGTGCCAGCAGCTTGGAGGGGAGAAACACCGGGGAGCTGTTTTTT.